These T cell receptor beta chains were read from a single sample in a study of cytomegalovirus exposure and HLA in healthy donors. Profiled with immunoSEQ multiplex PCR; TCRdb holds only in-frame clones, not every one. This repertoire shows about 100,000 clones, around 63% found once; its top ten account for around 5%. Sequenced sample: PBMCs. These receptors originate from a human donor in good health. Each CDR3 is given with its conserved first and last residue. Rows may omit the clone size; those that give it use once, few, many or a size class.

clone size: .
V gene: TRBV7-9
CDR3 protein: CSSSFSGTEAFF

clone size: .
V gene: TRBV28
CDR3 protein: CASSLSGVGNTIYF

clone size: .
V gene: TRBV19
CDR3 protein: CASRETGNNQPQHF

clone size: .
V gene: TRBV18
CDR3 protein: CASSLRQTYEQYF

clone size: few
V gene: TRBV6-5
CDR3 protein: CASQAGTSNTGELFF

clone size: .
V gene: TRBV5-1
CDR3 protein: CASRHSTGMETQYF

clone size: few
V gene: TRBV28
CDR3 protein: CASSLELGQGRTGELFF

clone size: .
V gene: TRBV12-5
CDR3 protein: CASGSPGQGSGEQFF

clone size: .
V gene: TRBV5-6
CDR3 protein: CASSLGSGWQYF

clone size: .
V gene: TRBV6-1
CDR3 protein: CASSPLAEPSAEAFF

clone size: .
V gene: TRBV9
CDR3 protein: CASSVSGTSYEQYF

clone size: .
V gene: TRBV15
CDR3 protein: CATSRAYPGQGVGLNTEAFF

clone size: .
V gene: TRBV7-6
CDR3 protein: CASSLGTSGETQYF

clone size: .
V gene: TRBV5-1
CDR3 protein: CASKRDSKNTGELFF

clone size: .
V gene: TRBV7-3
CDR3 protein: CASSLEAGGYYEQYF

clone size: .
V gene: TRBV7-2
CDR3 protein: CASSKTRRSYEQYF

clone size: .
V gene: TRBV5-6
CDR3 protein: CASSFGQGHQPQHF

clone size: .
V gene: TRBV27
CDR3 protein: CASSLTVNTEAFF

clone size: few
V gene: TRBV21-1
CDR3 protein: CASSKERLEGHEQYF

clone size: .
V gene: TRBV7-9
CDR3 protein: CASSVDRTQYF

clone size: few
V gene: TRBV5-1
CDR3 protein: CASSLTGVGAYEQYF

clone size: .
V gene: TRBV27
CDR3 protein: CASNPPEGDTQYF

clone size: few
V gene: TRBV10-2
CDR3 protein: CASSESGGRLTEAFF

clone size: few
V gene: TRBV9
CDR3 protein: CANLTPQETQYF

clone size: .
V gene: TRBV4-1
CDR3 protein: CASSQAPNTGELFF

clone size: .
V gene: TRBV5-4
CDR3 protein: CASSPGTSSYNEQFF

clone size: few
V gene: TRBV5-6
CDR3 protein: CASSWGTGVPPGELFF

clone size: .
V gene: TRBV6-5
CDR3 protein: CASSYPDSLSGNTIYF